Below, one T cell receptor (beta chain) is given with its context. The source of the sample is a study of blood T cell repertoires in COVID-19. Background on the study: Researchers got acute and convalescent COVID-19 samples from the United States, Italy and Spain. Sources were T cells, B-cell-depleted T cells, or PBMCs; the material itself was cDNA or gDNA.

CDR3 length equals 13 residues. Per the germline V gene, CDR1 is MNHEY and CDR2 is SMNVEV (reference sequence). V was clipped by 5 bases and J by 0 bases, with 7 bases between them. The authors' processing: The assay estimated nucleated cells by amplifying reference gene primers. Profiled with immunoSEQ multiplex PCR; TCRdb holds only in-frame clones, not every one. V, J and clone size reflect that table, while D and trimming were determined from the DNA. The sample includes more than 65,000 clones, 65% to 80% of them seen just once. This TCR derives from a woman of 80 years or more with active or convalescent COVID-19. The chain employs TRBV27 and TRBJ1-1, with TRBD1 as a possible D gene (5 bases). The sample consisted of peripheral blood. In DNA form, the CDR3 reads TGTGCCAGCAGTCGACAGATGAACACTGAAGCTTTCTTT. Protein sequence: CASSRQMNTEAFF.